This T cell receptor (beta chain) was sequenced during a study of sequential checkpoint blockade in melanoma. Study-level information: Arm A got nivolumab then ipilimumab; arm B the reverse, 1:1.

A few counts support this clone. Repertoires were generated with immunoSEQ multiplex PCR, while TCRdb's copy carries only in-frame clones and drops some. This sample has 14,000 or so clones, with 65% to 80% found just once. Germline CDR1 reads LNHDA; CDR2 reads SQIVND (reference sequence). The CDR3 runs 17 residues. Trimming pared 3 bases from V and 3 bases from J, leaving 18 bases between. The treatment was: randomized to nivolumab then ipilimumab (arm A) or the reverse (arm B). None of the patients previously received DNA-damaging chemotherapy. The sequence derives from a human donor with melanoma. This specimen consisted of CD8+ T cells sorted from blood (inferred from file names), obtained from a patient given nivolumab and ipilimumab in sequence. This chain uses TRBV19 with TRBJ1-5; maybe TRBD1 (5 bases). The CDR3 loop reads CASSMLVGGVFNQPQHF. The CDR3 nucleotides read TGTGCCAGTAGTATGTTGGTTGGGGGGGTCTTCAATCAGCCCCAGCATTTT.